Listed here are 30 T cell receptor beta chains from one sample, sequenced in a study of beta chain features in type 1 diabetes. The investigators reverse transcribed all of the isolated RNA, so they sequenced expressed TCRB transcripts. The table came from immunoSEQ multiplex PCR; TCRdb's copy has only in-frame clones and leaves some out. The table lists some 150,000 clones, more than 9% of them singletons, with roughly 1.4% in the top ten. Sequenced material: naive CD4+ T cells from blood. Receptors originate from a man aged 18 to 35 in good health.

The chain links TRBV6-6 to TRBJ2-1; 12 nucleotides align to TRBD2. CDR3 length equals 15 residues. CDR1 and CDR2 from the germline V gene are MNHNY and SVGAGI (reference sequence). The J segment lost 8 bases and the V segment lost 7 bases, leaving 9 bases of the junction unmatched. CDR3 in amino acids: CASIQLAGGSDEQFF. CDR3 nucleotide sequence: TGTGCCAGCATCCAACTAGCGGGGGGCAGTGATGAGCAGTTCTTC.

The chain links TRBV19 to TRBJ2-1; D is unresolved. Trimming shortened V by 6 bases and J by 1 base, and 7 bases separated the two germline ends. Germline CDR1 is LNHDA and CDR2 is SQIVND (reference sequence). The CDR3 contains 13 residues. CDR3 in DNA: TGTGCCAGTAGCGAAGCGTCCTACAATGAGCAGTTCTTC. It yields the protein CASSEASYNEQFF.

In this sample, this clone turned up a few times. V gene TRBV11-2 combines with J gene TRBJ2-5, with a weak D call TRBD2 (5 bases). Trimming removed 4 bases at V and 1 base at J, with 13 bases between. CDR1 and CDR2 from the germline V gene are SGHAT and FQNNGV. The length of the CDR3 is 15 residues. The CDR3 sequence is CASSSLRSGQETQYF. The CDR3 DNA sequence: TGTGCCAGCAGCTCTTTGAGGAGCGGCCAAGAGACCCAGTACTTC.

This clone was seen more than once but under ten times. This chain links TRBV15 with TRBJ2-5; 8 nucleotides match TRBD1. Trimming cost V 0 bases and J 9 bases; bases outside gene matches: 3. Germline V gene sequence: CDR1 LNHNV, CDR2 YYDKDF (reference sequence). The CDR3 extends over 13 amino acids. This chain's CDR3 is CATSREKTGAQYF. For the CDR3, the DNA is TGTGCCACCAGCAGAGAAAAGACAGGGGCCCAGTACTTC.

This clone was observed a few times. The chain links TRBV7-6 to TRBJ2-7; 10 bases agree with TRBD1. This CDR3 has 15 amino acids. CDR1 is SGHVS and CDR2 is FNYEAQ in the germline V gene. The V and J ends lost 5 bases and 4 bases, in that order; junction bases with no gene match: 8. The DNA of the CDR3 is TGTGCCAGCAGCGGAACCGGGACAGGGGTGTACGAGCAGTACTTC. Translation gives CASSGTGTGVYEQYF.

This clone was detected only a few times. The V and J genes are TRBV7-2 and TRBJ2-3; the match to TRBD2 covers 9 bases. With V trimmed by 1 base and J by 2 bases, 4 bases remained unmatched. Germline CDR1 SGHTA, CDR2 FQGNSA. This CDR3 spans 16 amino acids. The CDR3 coding sequence is TGTGCCAGCAGCTTAGTAGCGGGGGCCCTCACAGATACGCAGTATTTT. Protein product: CASSLVAGALTDTQYF.

The J gene is TRBJ1-2, the V gene TRBV15; TRBD1 is a possible D gene (5 bases). Deletions cut 0 bases from V and 7 bases from J, with 12 bases between. Per the germline V gene, CDR1 is LNHNV and CDR2 is YYDKDF (reference sequence). This CDR3 contains 14 residues. CDR3 nucleotides: TGTGCCACCAGCAGAGATCGGCAGGGTGGTGGCTACACCTTC. Encoded protein: CATSRDRQGGGYTF.

This clone was observed a few times. This chain links TRBV11-2 with TRBJ2-3; no firm D call. Germline V gene data show CDR1 as SGHAT and CDR2 as FQNNGV. Trimming pared 3 bases from V and 2 bases from J, leaving 3 bases between. CDR3 size: 12 residues. CDR3 in amino acids: CASSFNTDTQYF. For the CDR3, the DNA is TGTGCCAGCAGCTTTAACACAGATACGCAGTATTTT. The full variable domain, in which reference TRBV11-2 and TRBJ2-3 provide the parts outside the CDR3, is EAGVAQSPRYKIIEKRQSVAFWCNPISGHATLYWYQQILGQGPKLLIQFQNNGVVDDSQLPKDRFSAERLKGVDSTLKIQPAKLEDSAVYLCASSFNTDTQYFGPGTRLTVL.

The chain has TRBV4-1 and TRBJ1-6, with D unresolved. The CDR3 covers 12 residues. V lost 1 base, J lost 13 bases, and 8 bases lay in between. Germline CDR1 reads MGHRA; CDR2 reads YSYEKL. This CDR3 reads CASSQGPGPLHF. The CDR3 DNA reads as TGCGCCAGCAGCCAAGGTCCGGGGCCCCTCCACTTT.

This clone showed up just a few times. V gene TRBV28 combines with J gene TRBJ1-2; 8 bases agree with TRBD1. Germline V lookup: CDR1 MDHEN, CDR2 SYDVKM. V trimming: 8 bases; J trimming: 4 bases; junction bases outside the gene matches: 6. This CDR3 is 13 amino acids long. The CDR3 region is CASLAGGTYGYTF. The DNA for the CDR3 is TGTGCCAGCCTGGCAGGGGGCACCTATGGCTACACCTTC.

This chain joins TRBV7-2 and TRBJ2-7; the D gene is possibly TRBD2 (5 bases). Germline V lookup: CDR1 SGHTA, CDR2 FQGNSA. The V end lost 1 base, the J end lost 6 bases, and 7 bases lay between the germline ends. The CDR3 has 12 amino acids. The CDR3 is CASSLDRGEQYF. The CDR3 DNA sequence: TGTGCCAGCAGCTTAGATCGGGGCGAGCAGTACTTC.

This chain connects TRBV9 to TRBJ2-6; the match to TRBD1 covers 9 bases. Looked up from germline, CDR1 is SGDLS and CDR2 is YYNGEE. The CDR3 contains 16 residues. V was clipped by 0 bases and J by 4 bases; unmatched bases: 2. The CDR3 region has the DNA TGTGCCAGCAGCGTAGACAGGGGGCGAGGGGCCAACGTCCTGACTTTC. Residues: CASSVDRGRGANVLTF.

The sample holds a few counts of this clone. V and J are TRBV25-1 and TRBJ1-4, with D unclear. Germline V lookup: CDR1 MGHDK, CDR2 SYGVNS. Trimming removed 1 base from V and 4 bases from J, with 10 bases in between. The length of the CDR3 is 15 residues. Here the CDR3 reads CASSESQVLNEKLFF. Here the CDR3 DNA reads TGTGCCAGCAGTGAATCCCAGGTCCTTAATGAAAAACTGTTTTTT.

The chain employs TRBV2 and TRBJ2-1, with 7 bases that match TRBD1. CDR3 length: 15 residues. V lost 4 bases and J lost 6; bases outside the gene matches: 9. CDR1 and CDR2 (germline): SNHLY, FYNNEI. CDR3 DNA: TGTGCCAGCAGTGGGAGACAGGGCAGGGTCAATGAGCAGTTCTTC. It translates to CASSGRQGRVNEQFF.

The rearrangement uses TRBV18 and TRBJ2-3, with 10 bases fitting TRBD2. The CDR3 consists of 14 residues. The V segment lost 3 bases and the J segment 4 bases; nucleotides outside the gene matches: 1. CDR1 is KGHSH, CDR2 LQKENI, per germline. The CDR3 region has the DNA TGTGCCAGCTCACCCAGCGGGGGGGCAGATACGCAGTATTTT. This codes for CASSPSGGADTQYF.

This clone was seen a handful of times. The chain couples TRBV2 to TRBJ1-2; D gene unclear. Trimming stripped 2 bases from V and 2 bases from J, with 9 bases between. CDR1 is SNHLY, CDR2 FYNNEI, per germline. The CDR3 is 14 amino acids. The CDR3 sequence: CASSETRGNYGYTF. The CDR3 DNA reads as TGTGCCAGCAGTGAAACGCGGGGAAACTATGGCTACACCTTC. The whole variable domain, remainder taken from reference TRBV2 and TRBJ1-2, is EPEVTQTPSHQVTQMGQEVILRCVPISNHLYFYWYRQILGQKVEFLVSFYNNEISEKSEIFDDQFSVERPDGSNFTLKIRSTKLEDSAMYFCASSETRGNYGYTFGSGTRLTVV.

This clone was seen only a few times. This chain uses TRBV10-2 with TRBJ2-1; TRBD1 matches 8 bases. Germline CDR1 reads WSHSY; CDR2 reads SAAADI. The CDR3 is 14 residues long. Trimming took 6 bases from V and 3 from J; bases not matched to a gene: 4. The CDR3: CASRADRDYNEQFF. Here the CDR3 DNA reads TGCGCCAGCAGGGCGGACAGGGACTACAATGAGCAGTTCTTC.

The rearrangement uses TRBV6-5 and TRBJ2-2, with 8 positions matching TRBD1. CDR1 is MNHEY and CDR2 is SVGAGI in the germline V gene. The CDR3 has 15 amino acids. The V and J ends lost 5 bases and 4 bases, in that order; junction bases with no gene match: 6. This CDR3 reads CASSTGQGRTGELFF. CDR3 bases: TGTGCCAGCAGTACCGGACAGGGTCGCACCGGGGAGCTGTTTTTT.

The chain couples TRBV5-1 to TRBJ2-1; TRBD2 might be the D (7 bases). Deletions cut 7 bases from V and 0 bases from J, with 14 bases between. CDR3 length equals 15 residues. From germline, CDR1 is SGHRS and CDR2 YFSETQ. This CDR3 is CASGGGGGSYNEQFF. CDR3 coding DNA: TGCGCCAGCGGAGGAGGGGGGGGCTCCTACAATGAGCAGTTCTTC.

This clone was observed many times. The chain employs TRBV29-1 and TRBJ2-1; D not certain. This CDR3 contains 11 residues. The V end was cut by 4 bases, the J end by 12 bases, with 13 bases between. Germline lookup yields CDR1 SQVTM and CDR2 ANQGSEA. The CDR3, as DNA: TGCAGCGTTGTACCCGGCGGTAGGCAGTTCTTC. Its protein is CSVVPGGRQFF.

This chain uses TRBV6-1 with TRBJ2-7; 9 bases map to TRBD1. Germline CDR1 reads MNHNS; CDR2 reads SASEGT. Losses at the gene ends were 6 bases for V and 5 bases for J; bases not matched to a gene: 5. There are 13 residues in the CDR3. The CDR3 nucleotides are TGTGCCAGCAGGCCGGGACAGGGCCACGAGCAGTACTTC. Translating gives CASRPGQGHEQYF.

The chain links TRBV7-2 to TRBJ1-1; 8 nucleotides match TRBD1. The germline gives CDR1 SGHTA, CDR2 FQGNSA. V was clipped by 0 bases and J by 5 bases; unmatched bases: 5. The CDR3 totals 15 residues. The CDR3, as DNA: TGTGCCAGCAGCTTAGCTGGCAGGGGGCTTACTGAAGCTTTCTTT. This gives the protein CASSLAGRGLTEAFF.

The chain recombines TRBV7-2 with TRBJ1-5, with 8 bases aligning to TRBD1. The CDR3 loop spans 17 amino acids. Germline CDR1 reads SGHTA; CDR2 reads FQGNSA. V was clipped by 5 bases and J by 1 base; unmatched bases: 10. The CDR3 bases are TGTGCCAGCAGCCCGTACCCAGGACAGGGCAGCAATCAGCCCCAGCATTTT. This gives the protein CASSPYPGQGSNQPQHF. The full variable domain, in which reference TRBV7-2 and TRBJ1-5 provide the parts outside the CDR3, is GAGVSQSPSNKVTEKGKDVELRCDPISGHTALYWYRQSLGQGLEFLIYFQGNSAPDKSGLPSDRFSAERTGGSVSTLTIQRTQQEDSAVYLCASSPYPGQGSNQPQHFGDGTRLSIL.

The chain employs TRBV6-5 and TRBJ1-2; D remains unclear. The CDR3 contains 15 residues. Trimming took off 0 bases at V and 2 bases at J, with 10 bases between the two ends. CDR1 MNHEY and CDR2 SVGAGI come from the germline V gene. CDR3 amino acids: CASSYSLAGNYGYTF. The CDR3 DNA follows: TGTGCCAGCAGTTACTCATTGGCGGGGAACTATGGCTACACCTTC.

The rearrangement joins TRBV21-1 to TRBJ2-5; TRBD2, the D gene given by the table, was not confirmed from the DNA. TRBV21-1 is shown as a pseudogene. CDR3 length: 19 amino acids. The CDR3 DNA follows: TGTGCCAGCAGCAAAAACTGGACTAGCGGGGGGCAAAGGGGAGAGACCCAGTACTTC. Its protein is CASSKNWTSGGQRGETQYF.

The chain joins TRBV11-2 to TRBJ2-4; D is possibly TRBD1 (5 bases). This CDR3 has 18 residues. Germline-derived CDR1 and CDR2 are SGHAT and FQNNGV. With 1 base removed from V and 4 bases from J, the gap between germline ends came to 20 bases. This chain's CDR3 is CASSLVTSIARAKNIQYF. CDR3 nucleotides: TGTGCCAGCAGCTTAGTTACCTCTATAGCCAGGGCAAAAAACATTCAGTACTTC.

This clone was counted between two and nine times. V usage is TRBV11-3 and J usage is TRBJ2-7; a weak D match, TRBD1 (6 bases). V shed 3 bases and J shed 2 bases, with 14 bases lying between them. The CDR3 has 15 residues. Germline-derived CDR1 and CDR2 are SGHNT and YENEEA. In DNA form, the CDR3 reads TGTGCCAGCAGCTTCGCGCAGGGGCCAGCCTACGAGCAGTACTTC. It translates to CASSFAQGPAYEQYF.

This clone was seen more than once but under ten times. This chain uses TRBV18 with TRBJ2-1; D unresolved. The germline V gene has CDR1 KGHSH and CDR2 LQKENI. The CDR3 has 14 residues. The ends were cut back, 6 bases at V and 5 bases at J, with 14 bases in the middle. DNA of the CDR3: TGTGCCAGCTCCCCGACACCCGCTAACAATGAGCAGTTCTTC. As protein: CASSPTPANNEQFF.

The V call is TRBV30, the J call TRBJ2-7; possibly TRBD2 for D (5 bases). This CDR3 has 14 residues. In germline, CDR1 is GTSNPN, CDR2 SVGIG (reference sequence). V was shortened by 4 bases and J by 6 bases, with 19 bases between the two germline ends. The CDR3 DNA sequence: TGTGCCTGGAAAATGGGCAGCGGCCCTTCCGAGCAGTACTTC. Translating gives CAWKMGSGPSEQYF.

This clone was counted between two and nine times. The gene calls are TRBV5-1 and TRBJ2-1; 9 nucleotides match TRBD2. CDR1 and CDR2 from the germline V gene are SGHRS and YFSETQ. CDR3 size: 14 residues. V was pared by 4 bases and J by 6 bases, with 5 bases of the junction left unmatched. CDR3 sequence reads: CASSPGTSSNEQFF. CDR3 DNA sequence: TGCGCCAGCAGCCCCGGGACTAGCAGCAATGAGCAGTTCTTC.